This entry is about one T cell receptor beta chain. The antigen it binds to is not known. Base qualities are not at hand, and no much larger clone is one base apart. CDR1 and CDR2 are read off the germline V gene as KGHDR and SFDVKD. Trimming removed 5 bases from V and 5 bases from J, leaving 6 bases between the germline ends. The CDR3 contains 12 residues, cysteine and phenylalanine counted. Just the 36-base CDR3 DNA is kept, in frame starting at base 1. These data belong to a study of blood T cell repertoires in COVID-19 (dated by TCRdb to about 2020). Context from the whole study: The collaborator samples originated in the United States, Italy and Spain and spanned the acute and convalescent phases of COVID-19. The material from the prospective study consisted of cDNA or gDNA derived from T cells, B-cell-depleted T cells, or PBMCs. Deeply sampled blood TCRbeta repertoires from subjects exposed to, actively infected with, or recovered from COVID-19 were included in the dataset. The repertoires were made available in a free public database intended to serve as a resource for research on the immune response to SARS-CoV-2. Samples came from the ongoing ImmuneRACE study (first 160 participants) plus 1,254 subjects from 6 global collaborators. Sample metadata almost always included a de-identified subject ID, COVID-19 status, age in years and sex. HLA class I and class II types, where available, came from metadata supplied by the sample provider rather than from assay-based typing. What the work shows at the level of the full study, not this receptor alone: The quantity of clinical and demographic metadata differed by source and by participant and was supplied without curation.

The collaborating institutions used their own protocols to collect whole blood in K2EDTA tubes. For TCRbeta analysis, collaborators shipped samples in one of three forms: frozen whole blood, isolated PBMCs, or DNA extracted from either of those sample types. The immunoSEQ Assay, a bias-controlled multiplex PCR, was used to amplify TCRbeta CDR3 regions from genomic DNA. On the study's bioinformatics: Nucleated cell counts per sample were estimated from amplification of reference gene primers within the assay. To quantify the absolute abundance of each unique TCRbeta CDR3 rearrangement, sequence reads were collapsed and filtered. For each sample, productive Simpson clonality was calculated as the square root of Simpson's diversity index across productive rearrangements. TCRdb obtained this table from immuneACCESS and retained in-frame rearrangements with V and J assigned. These tables miss some clones; where compared with another copy, unresolved V genes account for less than half of the shortfall, and the remainder is unexplained. The V and J calls and the clone size are those of that table, but D and trimming were determined from the DNA. The sample has around 100,000 clones on record, approximately 90% of them singletons. The top ten clonotypes cover roughly 15% of the sample.

The sequencing input was peripheral blood. This receptor was obtained from a woman of 80 years or more in a cohort sampled during active COVID-19. This chain is built from TRBV24-1 and TRBJ1-5, with an unclear D gene assignment. CDR3 sequence: CATSAGDQPQHF. At the DNA level, the sequence is TGTGCCACCAGTGCCGGGGATCAGCCCCAGCATTTT.